These T cell receptor beta chains were read from a single sample in a study of T-cell memory formation after mild COVID-19. TCRdb re-called the 5' RACE reads with MiXCR, one entry per CDR3 protein. The sample consists of under 90,000 distinct CDR3 sequences, approximately 13% of them appearing once. Sequencing was done on a sample of PBMCs or a T cell subset sorted from them (not recorded which). The receptors stem from an adult woman who had mild COVID-19 (a few samples of this study predate the infection). Cell type and time point are not known. Each CDR3 is given with its conserved first and last residue. D genes are given only for firm matches. Clone size is stated in some rows and not others, as once, few, many or a class when expanded.

V gene	J gene	clone size	D gene	CDR3 DNA	CDR3 protein
TRBV7-9	TRBJ2-7	few	TRBD1	TGTGCCAGCAGCCCATATCCCATAACTCGGACAGGGGAGTACGAGCAGTACTTC	CASSPYPITRTGEYEQYF
TRBV2	TRBJ2-2	NA	TRBD1	TGTGCCAGCAAGGAGGCAGGGGGCTTGACCGGGGAGCTGTTTTTT	CASKEAGGLTGELFF
TRBV27	TRBJ2-7	NA	NA	TGTGCCAGCAGTTTAGATTCGGGGCAAAACGAGCAGTACTTC	CASSLDSGQNEQYF
TRBV6-5	TRBJ2-3	NA	NA	TGTGCCAGCAGTTACAGCAGCTACACAGATACGCAGTATTTT	CASSYSSYTDTQYF
TRBV28	TRBJ2-3	few	NA	TGTGCCAGCAGTCTTGTACATACGCAGTATTTT	CASSLVHTQYF
TRBV5-5	TRBJ2-2	few	NA	TGTGCCAGCAGCTTGTCGCCGGTCAGAGGACTGAACACCGGGGAGCTGTTTTTT	CASSLSPVRGLNTGELFF
TRBV9	TRBJ2-2	few	TRBD1	TGTGCCAGCAGCGGAGCCGGACAGGGGACGACCGGGGAGCTGTTTTTT	CASSGAGQGTTGELFF
TRBV30	TRBJ2-7	few	NA	TGTGCCTGGAGTGAGGAGGGGGGAGCCAGCTACGAGCAGTACTTC	CAWSEEGGASYEQYF
TRBV12-3/TRBV12-4	TRBJ1-2	NA	TRBD1	TGTGCCAGCCGACGGACAGGGGAAAGGAATGGCTACACCTTC	CASRRTGERNGYTF
TRBV7-8	TRBJ2-3	many	TRBD2	TGTGCCAGCAGGCCCAGGTTTCCGTCTAGCGGGGACACAGATACGCAGTATTTT	CASRPRFPSSGDTDTQYF
TRBV28	TRBJ2-3	NA	TRBD2	TGTGCCAGCCAAAAACTAGCGGGACCTTCAGATACGCAGTATTTT	CASQKLAGPSDTQYF
TRBV29-1	TRBJ2-2	many	NA	TGCAGCGTTGAGGACCGGTACACCGGGGAGCTGTTTTTT	CSVEDRYTGELFF
TRBV27	TRBJ2-7	NA	TRBD1	TGTGCCATCGCCTCCCGACAGGGGTCAGACGAGCAGTACTTC	CAIASRQGSDEQYF
TRBV7-9	TRBJ1-1	few	NA	TGTGCCAGCAGCCAAATGTACGGGGGAGGGAACACTGAAGCTTTCTTT	CASSQMYGGGNTEAFF
TRBV30	TRBJ2-3	NA	TRBD2	TGTGCCTGGAGACTAGCGGGGACCACAGATACGCAGTATTTT	CAWRLAGTTDTQYF
TRBV29-1	TRBJ2-3	few	NA	TGCAGCGTTGATCAACACACAGATACGCAGTATTTT	CSVDQHTDTQYF
TRBV2	TRBJ2-3	NA	NA	TGTGCCAGCAGTCGCTCCGGGAGCCACACAGATACGCAGTATTTT	CASSRSGSHTDTQYF
TRBV7-8	TRBJ2-3	few	NA	TGTGCCAGCAGCTTAGGGCAGAGCCGCACAGATACGCAGTATTTT	CASSLGQSRTDTQYF
TRBV20-1	TRBJ2-7	NA	NA	TGCAGTGCTAGTCCCGGGGACGGAGCCTACGAGCAGTACTTC	CSASPGDGAYEQYF
TRBV5-8	TRBJ1-1	few	NA	TGTGCCAGCAGCTTGGGTGGGTTGAGAGTTGAAGCTTTCTTT	CASSLGGLRVEAFF
TRBV29-1	TRBJ2-2	NA	NA	TGCAGCGTTGAAATATACGACGGGGAGCTGTTTTTT	CSVEIYDGELFF
TRBV4-1	TRBJ2-1	NA	NA	TGCGCCAGCAGCCAAGATTTGGGCCTCAATGAGCAGTTCTTC	CASSQDLGLNEQFF
TRBV7-8	TRBJ2-1	NA	NA	TGTGCCAGCAGCCCCAACCCCAATGAGCAGTTCTTC	CASSPNPNEQFF
TRBV5-1	TRBJ2-1	few	NA	TGCGCCAGCAGGTCTACCTACAATGAGCAGTTCTTC	CASRSTYNEQFF
TRBV5-1	TRBJ2-7	NA	TRBD1	TGCGCCAGCAGCTTACCGGGACAGGACTACGAGCAGTACTTC	CASSLPGQDYEQYF
TRBV27	TRBJ2-7	NA	TRBD1	TGTGCCAGCGGCTTAACAGGGGACGTGCAGTACTTC	CASGLTGDVQYF
TRBV4-1	TRBJ2-2	few	NA	TGCGCCAGCAGCCAAGAACCACTGACAGCGAACACCGGGGAGCTGTTTTTT	CASSQEPLTANTGELFF
TRBV28	TRBJ2-1	NA	NA	TGTGCCAGCAGTTTGCGGGCGGTCACCCTCGGCATTGAGCAGTTCTTC	CASSLRAVTLGIEQFF
TRBV4-3	TRBJ2-3	NA	NA	TGCGCCAGCAGCGACGGGAGAGGAGATACGCAGTATTTT	CASSDGRGDTQYF
TRBV15	TRBJ2-7	many	TRBD2	TGTGCCACCACCCCGGGACTAGCGGCGTACGAGCAGTACTTC	CATTPGLAAYEQYF
TRBV6-4	TRBJ2-3	few	TRBD2	TGTGCCAGCAGTGACGGACTAGCCACAGATACGCAGTATTTT	CASSDGLATDTQYF
TRBV6-6	TRBJ2-7	NA	TRBD1	TGTGCCAGCAGTAAGACAGGGGAATCCTACGAGCAGTACTTC	CASSKTGESYEQYF
TRBV27	TRBJ2-5	NA	TRBD1	TGTGCCAGCAGTTTGCTGACAGGGGGCAAGGAGACCCAGTACTTC	CASSLLTGGKETQYF
TRBV29-1	TRBJ2-7	many	NA	TGCAGCGTTGGGGGGTACAGCTCCTACGAGCAGTACTTC	CSVGGYSSYEQYF
TRBV12-5	TRBJ2-3	few	NA	TGTGCTAGTGGCTCCCGCACAGATACGCAGTATTTT	CASGSRTDTQYF